This passage covers 30 T cell receptor beta chains from one sample sequenced in a study of cytomegalovirus exposure and HLA in healthy donors. Both 60 Vbeta primers and 13 Jbeta primers went into the PCR. The table came from immunoSEQ multiplex PCR; TCRdb's copy has only in-frame clones and leaves some out. Of 150,000 to 200,000 clones listed, around four fifths are singletons. The source material was PBMCs. Every receptor here comes from a female donor in good health and CMV-seronegative.

This chain connects TRBV6-1 to TRBJ1-1, with a weak D call TRBD1 (5 bases). CDR3 size: 13 residues. Looked up from germline, CDR1 is MNHNS and CDR2 is SASEGT. The V gene lost 5 bases and the J gene lost 5 bases, with 12 bases spanning the gap. The CDR3 nucleotides read TGTGCCAGCAGTTGGCAGGGAGGGACTGAAGCTTTCTTT. It yields the protein CASSWQGGTEAFF.

V gene TRBV19 combines with J gene TRBJ1-5; D gene uncertain. V was clipped by 4 bases and J by 4 bases, with 14 bases between them. From germline, CDR1 is LNHDA and CDR2 SQIVND (reference sequence). The CDR3 consists of 15 residues. The DNA of the CDR3 is TGTGCCAGTAGTACCAACGAAGGGAGGAATCAGCCCCAGCATTTT. It yields the protein CASSTNEGRNQPQHF.

The genes are TRBV9 and TRBJ2-3; D gene uncertain. V was shortened by 2 bases and J by 2 bases, with 15 bases between the two germline ends. In germline, CDR1 is SGDLS, CDR2 YYNGEE. This CDR3 spans 16 amino acids. The CDR3 sequence: CASSVNGLESTDTQYF. CDR3 DNA sequence: TGTGCCAGCAGCGTTAACGGGTTAGAGTCCACAGATACGCAGTATTTT.

The V and J genes are TRBV2 and TRBJ2-4, with 9 positions matching TRBD1. V dropped 4 bases and J dropped 8; count of bases not matched to a gene: 3. Germline V gene sequence: CDR1 SNHLY, CDR2 FYNNEI. This CDR3 is built from 13 residues. CDR3 sequence (DNA): TGTGCCAGCAGTGGGGACAGGGCGGACATTCAGTACTTC. It encodes CASSGDRADIQYF.

This chain uses TRBV7-2 with TRBJ2-6, with 10 bases fitting TRBD1. J lost 0 bases, V lost 1 base, and 3 bases had no gene match. The CDR3 sequence is 18 residues long. Germline-derived CDR1 and CDR2 are SGHTA and FQGNSA. The DNA of the CDR3 is TGTGCCAGCAGCTTAGGGACAGGGGGAGCCTCTGGGGCCAACGTCCTGACTTTC. Translating it yields CASSLGTGGASGANVLTF.

This clone was found a few times. The V gene is TRBV28, the J gene TRBJ1-5, with a possible D match to TRBD1 (6 bases). Germline lookup yields CDR1 MDHEN and CDR2 SYDVKM. V was shortened by 3 bases and J by 9 bases, with 12 bases between the two germline ends. The CDR3 runs 13 residues. The CDR3, as DNA: TGTGCCAGCAGTTTCCAGGGGAAGGTGCCCCAGCATTTT. Translated: CASSFQGKVPQHF.

This chain uses TRBV7-9 with TRBJ2-2; TRBD1 aligns across 9 bases. The CDR3 runs to 17 residues. The trim removed 3 bases at V and 5 bases at J, leaving 10 bases unmatched. Germline CDR1 reads SEHNR; CDR2 reads FQNEAQ (reference sequence). The CDR3 bases are TGTGCCAGCAGCTTCCCAAGGGGACAGGGCTGGACCGGGGAGCTGTTTTTT. It specifies CASSFPRGQGWTGELFF.

The chain is built from TRBV6-6 and TRBJ2-7; TRBD1 agrees at 7 bases. Losses at the gene ends were 6 bases for V and 3 bases for J; bases not matched to a gene: 11. Germline loops: CDR1 MNHNY, CDR2 SVGAGI (reference sequence). This CDR3 has 15 residues. CDR3 region: CASRPNQGQLYEQYF. Written as DNA, the CDR3 is TGTGCCAGCAGACCAAATCAGGGACAGCTCTACGAGCAGTACTTC.

The gene calls are TRBV4-3 and TRBJ2-2; D remains ambiguous. V lost 1 base to trimming and J lost 6 bases, with 6 bases between them. Germline CDR1 is LGHNA and CDR2 is YSLEER. This CDR3 has 13 amino acids. The CDR3 here is CASSQVSAGELFF. CDR3 nucleotide sequence: TGCGCCAGCAGCCAAGTAAGCGCCGGGGAGCTGTTTTTT.

The chain joins TRBV2 to TRBJ2-5; 7 positions agree with TRBD2. Per the germline V gene, CDR1 is SNHLY and CDR2 is FYNNEI. Trimming cost V 2 bases and J 6 bases; bases outside gene matches: 9. The CDR3 spans 15 residues. The CDR3 loop reads CASSETREAPKTQYF. Written as DNA, the CDR3 is TGTGCCAGCAGTGAAACCCGGGAGGCCCCAAAGACCCAGTACTTC.

The J gene is TRBJ2-3, the V gene TRBV2; D not resolved. Trimming cost V 4 bases and J 2 bases, with 13 bases left between them. The germline gives CDR1 SNHLY, CDR2 FYNNEI. The CDR3 is made up of 15 amino acids. CDR3 nucleotides: TGTGCCAGCAGTGGGGCTCTCACGCTCACAGATACGCAGTATTTT. It is translated as CASSGALTLTDTQYF.

The chain joins TRBV7-2 to TRBJ1-3, with D uncertain. The germline V and J ends were trimmed by 6 bases and 4 bases, with 7 bases remaining between them. The CDR3 covers 12 residues. CDR1 is SGHTA and CDR2 is FQGNSA in the germline V gene. Here the CDR3 reads CASSSYGNTIYF. The CDR3 nucleotides are TGTGCCAGCAGTTCCTACGGAAACACCATATATTTT.

The chain carries TRBV21-1 and TRBJ1-2; the table's D call of TRBD1 was not tested on the DNA. TRBV21-1 is a listed pseudogene. The CDR3 runs 13 residues. The CDR3 DNA is TGTGCCAGCAGACTGACAGGGGCGCTCGGCTACACCTTC. This encodes CASRLTGALGYTF.

This clone was counted only a few times. The sample holds other DNA sequences that translate to the same CDR3. The genes are TRBV19 and TRBJ1-1, with D unclear. V gave up 1 base and J gave up 5 bases, with 8 bases separating them. CDR1 is LNHDA, CDR2 SQIVND, per germline (reference sequence). The CDR3 has 13 residues. CDR3: CASSIGSGTEAFF. In DNA, the CDR3 is TGTGCCAGTAGTATAGGGTCGGGGACTGAAGCTTTCTTT.

This chain joins TRBV6-6 and TRBJ2-5; D perhaps matches TRBD2 (5 bases). V shed 6 bases and J shed 2 bases, with 10 bases lying between them. Germline CDR1 reads MNHNY; CDR2 reads SVGAGI (reference sequence). CDR3 length: 13 residues. The CDR3 region has the DNA TGTGCCAGCAGCAGGACTCGACAAGAGACCCAGTACTTC. Protein product: CASSRTRQETQYF.

The chain combines TRBV4-2 with TRBJ2-3, with D maybe TRBD1 (5 bases). Trimming left V 0 bases short and J 3 bases short, with 10 bases between. CDR3 length equals 15 residues. Germline CDR1 is LGHNA and CDR2 is YNFKEQ. The DNA for the CDR3 is TGTGCCAGCAGCCAAGAGGGGCGCGGAACAGATACGCAGTATTTT. It codes for CASSQEGRGTDTQYF.

V and J are TRBV6-4 and TRBJ2-1; 7 nucleotides align to TRBD2. After removal of 5 bases from V and 2 bases from J, the junction contained 6 bases not matched to a gene. The CDR3 has 15 residues. Germline V lookup: CDR1 MRHNA, CDR2 SNTAGT. The CDR3, as DNA: TGTGCCAGCAGTTCTGAGCGGGGACCCTACAATGAGCAGTTCTTC. Translated, it gives CASSSERGPYNEQFF.

This chain connects TRBV5-4 to TRBJ2-2; possible D gene TRBD2, 5 bases. The V gene's germline CDR1 is SGHNT and CDR2 YYREEE (reference sequence). This CDR3 comprises 13 residues. Deletions cut 2 bases from V and 5 bases from J, with 7 bases between. The chain's CDR3 is CASSLEGTGELFF. CDR3 DNA: TGTGCCAGCAGCTTAGAGGGAACCGGGGAGCTGTTTTTT.

This chain connects TRBV28 to TRBJ1-5, with TRBD1 identical over 10 bases. CDR3 length: 15 residues. The V and J ends lost 5 bases and 6 bases, in that order; junction bases with no gene match: 7. Per the germline V gene, CDR1 is MDHEN and CDR2 is SYDVKM. The CDR3 is CASSKRTGGSQPQHF. DNA for the CDR3: TGTGCCAGCAGTAAAAGGACAGGGGGTAGTCAGCCCCAGCATTTT. The full variable domain, completed using reference TRBV28 and TRBJ1-5, is DVKVTQSSRYLVKRTGEKVFLECVQDMDHENMFWYRQDPGLGLRLIYFSYDVKMKEKGDIPEGYSVSREKKERFSLILESASTNQTSMYLCASSKRTGGSQPQHFGDGTRLSIL.

The chain employs TRBV5-6 and TRBJ1-2; D unresolved. Deletions cut 1 base from V and 7 bases from J, with 5 bases between. Germline V gives CDR1 SGHDT, CDR2 YYEEEE. This CDR3 contains 11 residues. The CDR3 nucleotides read TGTGCCAGCAGCTTGTCCGGTGGCTACACCTTC. Translating it yields CASSLSGGYTF.

Turning to this clone: Other DNA sequences in the sample encode the same CDR3. The genes are TRBV11-3 and TRBJ1-1; D possibly corresponds to TRBD1 (6 bases). Germline assignment: CDR1 SGHNT and CDR2 YENEEA. The CDR3 spans 13 residues. V shed 1 base and J shed 4 bases, with 7 bases lying between them. The CDR3 DNA reads as TGTGCCAGCAGCTTAGTAGGGGGCACTGAAGCTTTCTTT. Its translation is CASSLVGGTEAFF.

Note on this clone: An end of the junction differs from the germline gene, which may be a read error. The chain links TRBV7-7 to TRBJ2-1, with D maybe TRBD2 (5 bases). CDR1 is SSHAT and CDR2 is FNYEAQ in the germline V gene (reference sequence). The CDR3 extends over 14 amino acids. The CDR3 coding sequence is TGTGCTAGCAGCTTAGCGTCATACTATAGTGAGCAGTTCTTC. It encodes CASSLASYYSEQFF.

The V call is TRBV4-1, the J call TRBJ2-2; TRBD1 matches 7 bases. The V gene end was trimmed by 2 bases and the J gene end by 4 bases; junction bases not matched to a gene: 7. The germline CDR1 and CDR2 sequences are MGHRA and YSYEKL. The CDR3 is 16 amino acids. CDR3 region: CASSQLGQPPTGELFF. DNA for the CDR3: TGCGCCAGCAGCCAATTGGGACAGCCTCCCACCGGGGAGCTGTTTTTT.

V is TRBV30 and J is TRBJ1-1; 11 nucleotides align to TRBD1. This CDR3 has 14 amino acids. Germline CDR1 GTSNPN, CDR2 SVGIG (reference sequence). Unmatched junction bases numbered 0, after V lost 0 bases and J lost 3 bases. CDR3 in amino acids: CAWSVDRGHTEAFF. DNA of the CDR3: TGTGCCTGGAGTGTGGACAGGGGGCACACTGAAGCTTTCTTT.

The CDR3 bases are TGTGCCAGCACCCGACTGAACAGGGGAAACTATGGCTACACCTTC. Encoded protein: CASTRLNRGNYGYTF. V and J are TRBV27 and TRBJ1-2, with TRBD1 matching over 7 bases. V trimming: 7 bases; J trimming: 2 bases; junction bases outside the gene matches: 10. This CDR3 spans 15 amino acids. Germline V CDR1 and CDR2: MNHEY, SMNVEV (reference sequence).

The chain combines TRBV2 with TRBJ1-1; tentative D call: TRBD1 (5 bases). The CDR3 spans 13 residues. Trimming shortened V by 8 bases and J by 0 bases, and 10 bases separated the two germline ends. Germline lookup yields CDR1 SNHLY and CDR2 FYNNEI. CDR3 coding DNA: TGTGCCAGCTCCACAGGTGTGAACACTGAAGCTTTCTTT. This sequence encodes CASSTGVNTEAFF.

This clone occurred once. The chain links TRBV6-6 to TRBJ1-2, with TRBD1 matching over 12 bases. The CDR3 is 14 residues long. The V and J ends lost 5 bases and 5 bases, in that order; junction bases with no gene match: 3. Germline V gene data show CDR1 as MNHNY and CDR2 as SVGAGI (reference sequence). The CDR3 spells CASSGTGGQYGYTF. The CDR3 nucleotides read TGTGCCAGCAGTGGGACAGGGGGCCAATATGGCTACACCTTC.

The chain joins TRBV19 to TRBJ2-1; 7 bases align to TRBD1. V trimming: 8 bases; J trimming: 6 bases; junction bases outside the gene matches: 10. This CDR3 spans 14 amino acids. Germline V lookup: CDR1 LNHDA, CDR2 SQIVND (reference sequence). The CDR3 nucleotides are TGTGCCAGTGAACTAAGGGGGCGGGCCAATGAGCAGTTCTTC. Translated: CASELRGRANEQFF. The complete variable domain, with remaining parts taken from reference TRBV19 and TRBJ2-1, reads DGGITQSPKYLFRKEGQNVTLSCEQNLNHDAMYWYRQDPGQGLRLIYYSQIVNDFQKGDIAEGYSVSREKKESFPLTVTSAQKNPTAFYLCASELRGRANEQFFGPGTRLTVL.

The sample holds one count of this clone. The chain recombines TRBV7-2 with TRBJ1-1; maybe TRBD1 (5 bases). This CDR3 has 14 residues. V gave up 5 bases and J gave up 4 bases, with 14 bases separating them. Germline V gene data show CDR1 as SGHTA and CDR2 as FQGNSA. The DNA of the CDR3 is TGTGCCAGCAGCCAGGGCCCGAAGACCACTGAAGCTTTCTTT. Its translation: CASSQGPKTTEAFF.

A note on this clone: A junction boundary mismatches the germline segment, possibly from a read error. This chain connects TRBV5-4 to TRBJ1-2, with 7 positions matching TRBD1. CDR1 is SGHNT and CDR2 is YYREEE in the germline V gene (reference sequence). The CDR3 is 14 amino acids. CDR3 sequence (DNA): TGTGCCAGCAGATTGGAGGGGGCTTCCTATGGCGACACCTTC. Protein sequence: CASRLEGASYGDTF.